One sample yielded the 20 T cell receptor beta chains listed below, sequenced in a study of T cell repertoires in cytomegalovirus infection (dated by TCRdb to the late 2010s). The data were produced on an Illumina HiSeq 1500. Starting from the raw public reads, TCRdb applied fastp trimming at Q25, assembled clones with MiXCR and retained in-frame beta chains. All rows with the same CDR3 protein become a single entry with the most common DNA and genes. Present in this sample are fewer than 1,000,000 distinct CDR3 sequences, approximately 31% of which were seen just once. The ten largest clonotypes hold around 15% of the sample. Reading the label with the study, this specimen's treatment or condition is: in vitro stimulation with specific CMV peptide epitopes to enrich CMV-specific T cells. No antigen has been assigned to these receptors. Sequencing used cultured CD8+ T cells from PBMCs, obtained from culture after CMV antigen stimulation. Receptor source: a human donor in good health (CMV status not recorded). Some clones in this sample may be carry-over from other donors' samples.

This chain joins TRBV5-6 and TRBJ2-6; tentatively, D is TRBD1 or TRBD2 (6 bases each). Trimming left V 5 bases short and J 3 bases short, with 12 bases between. The CDR3 length is 15 residues. Looked up from germline, CDR1 is SGHDT and CDR2 is YYEEEE. This chain's CDR3 is CASSTGGFGANVLTF. As DNA, the CDR3 is TGTGCCAGCAGTACCGGGGGCTTTGGGGCCAACGTCCTGACTTTC.

The J gene is TRBJ1-6, the V gene TRBV19; TRBD1 might be the D (5 bases). Between the trimmed V and J ends, which lost 3 bases and 3 bases, there was a span of 12 bases. This CDR3 is built from 16 residues. Germline V gene sequence: CDR1 LNHDA, CDR2 SQIVND (reference sequence). The CDR3, as DNA: TGTGCCAGTAGTATTTGGGGCAGCGACTATAATTCACCCCTCCACTTT. The encoded protein is CASSIWGSDYNSPLHF.

The V gene is TRBV7-2, the J gene TRBJ2-1; tentatively, D is TRBD1 or TRBD2 (5 bases each). The germline V gene has CDR1 SGHTA and CDR2 FQGNSA. This CDR3 spans 13 amino acids. V was cut by 3 bases and J by 9 bases, with 12 bases left in between. The CDR3 loop is CASSFGARSEQFF. CDR3 coding DNA: TGTGCCAGCAGCTTCGGGGCTAGGAGTGAGCAGTTCTTC.

This clonotype was recorded at least ten times. The chain couples TRBV7-8 to TRBJ2-1; TRBD1 might be the D (6 bases). CDR1 and CDR2 from the germline V gene are SGHVS and FQNEAQ. The CDR3 spans 15 residues. V shed 2 bases and J shed 4 bases, with 12 bases lying between them. The CDR3 protein is CASSLRGQIYNEQFF. The CDR3 DNA reads TGTGCCAGCAGCTTAAGGGGACAAATATACAATGAGCAGTTCTTC.

This clonotype was recorded a few times. The V and J genes are TRBV29-1 and TRBJ1-1; D is unresolved. Germline V CDR1 and CDR2: SQVTM, ANQGSEA. This CDR3 spans 12 amino acids. V lost 4 bases to trimming and J lost 8 bases, with 14 bases between them. The chain's CDR3 is CSVVTQTDEAFF. CDR3 DNA sequence: TGCAGCGTTGTGACCCAAACCGACGAAGCTTTCTTT.

This clonotype showed up just a few times. This chain uses TRBV27 with TRBJ2-7, with 8 bases aligning to TRBD2. Germline values: CDR1 MNHEY, CDR2 SMNVEV (reference sequence). The CDR3 has 13 residues. The trim removed 5 bases at V and 2 bases at J, leaving 2 bases unmatched. DNA of the CDR3: TGTGCCAGCAGTCCGACTAGCGCCTACGAGCAGTACGTC. Its translation is CASSPTSAYEQYV.

This clonotype was detected a few times. V gene TRBV5-5 combines with J gene TRBJ2-1; 10 bases agree with TRBD1. The J segment lost 7 bases and the V segment lost 4 bases, leaving 8 bases of the junction unmatched. This CDR3 contains 15 residues. From germline, CDR1 is SGHKS and CDR2 YYEKEE (reference sequence). The chain's CDR3 is CASSLRDRGVNEQFF. The DNA of the CDR3 is TGTGCCAGCAGCCTTAGGGACAGGGGCGTAAATGAGCAGTTCTTC.

This clonotype has just a few counts. J is TRBJ1-6 and V is TRBV6-1, with D uncertain. Germline-derived CDR1 and CDR2 are MNHNS and SASEGT. This CDR3 is built from 15 residues. Trimming pared 1 base from V and 4 bases from J, leaving 8 bases between. The CDR3 sequence: CASSEVAAYNSPLHF. CDR3 in DNA: TGTGCCAGCAGTGAAGTTGCGGCGTATAATTCACCCCTCCACTTT.

The chain is built from TRBV6-5 and TRBJ2-7; 9 bases map to TRBD1. Germline trimming cut 6 bases from V and 3 bases from J; bases unmatched to any gene: 6. There are 14 residues in the CDR3. The germline gives CDR1 MNHEY, CDR2 SVGAGI. CDR3 bases: TGTGCCAGCAGAGGGACAGGGTCGGGCTACGAGCAGTACGTC. It encodes CASRGTGSGYEQYV.

This clonotype has a count of ten or more. This sequence joins TRBV7-9 and TRBJ2-7; 10 positions match TRBD2. CDR1 is SEHNR and CDR2 is FQNEAQ in the germline V gene (reference sequence). Losses at the gene ends were 4 bases for V and 2 bases for J; bases not matched to a gene: 5. The CDR3 is 15 residues long. CDR3 bases: TGTGCCAGCAGCTCATTAGCGGGGGGAACCTACGAGCAGTACGTC. This codes for CASSSLAGGTYEQYV.

There are many counts of this clonotype. The rearrangement joins TRBV12-3 or TRBV12-4 to TRBJ1-2; 7 nucleotides line up with TRBD1. The CDR3 totals 14 residues. Trimming cost V 7 bases and J 0 bases; bases outside gene matches: 5. This CDR3 is CASTDRDTNYGYTF. The CDR3 region has the DNA TGTGCCAGCACCGACAGGGATACTAACTATGGCTACACCTTC.

The rearrangement links TRBV10-3 to TRBJ2-2; weak D call: TRBD1 (6 bases). The germline V and J ends were trimmed by 3 bases and 0 bases, with 20 bases remaining between them. Germline V lookup: CDR1 ENHRY, CDR2 SYGVKD. This CDR3 comprises 19 residues. The CDR3 loop reads CAISDNPGHLLANTGELFF. In DNA, the CDR3 is TGTGCCATCAGTGATAACCCGGGACACCTACTCGCGAACACCGGGGAGCTGTTTTTT.

The chain carries TRBV9 and TRBJ2-3; 10 bases align to TRBD2. V was clipped by 1 base and J by 3 bases; unmatched bases: 5. This CDR3 has 16 residues. From germline, CDR1 is SGDLS and CDR2 YYNGEE. The CDR3 sequence: CASSVWSSGGTDTQYF. CDR3 nucleotides: TGTGCCAGCAGCGTATGGTCTAGCGGGGGAACAGATACGCAGTATTTT.

The chain links TRBV27 to TRBJ2-5; 7 bases map to TRBD1. Germline CDR1 reads MNHEY; CDR2 reads SMNVEV (reference sequence). The CDR3 covers 14 residues. With 2 bases clipped from V and 5 bases from J, the junction kept 5 bases outside the gene matches. In DNA, the CDR3 is TGTGCCAGCAGTTTAACAACAGGGGTCGAGACCCAGTACTTC. It codes for CASSLTTGVETQYF.

The V and J genes are TRBV7-2 and TRBJ2-1; TRBD2 matches 11 bases. The CDR3 contains 18 residues. The V gene end was trimmed by 1 base and the J gene end by 5 bases; junction bases not matched to a gene: 10. Looked up from germline, CDR1 is SGHTA and CDR2 is FQGNSA. CDR3 sequence: CASSLEAWLAGGDNEQFF. Here the CDR3 DNA reads TGTGCCAGCAGCTTAGAAGCATGGCTAGCGGGGGGTGACAATGAGCAGTTCTTC.

This clonotype occurred many times. The chain joins TRBV7-2 to TRBJ2-2; 10 positions agree with TRBD1. This CDR3 is 15 amino acids long. The germline gives CDR1 SGHTA, CDR2 FQGNSA. V trimming: 5 bases; J trimming: 5 bases; junction bases outside the gene matches: 5. CDR3 coding DNA: TGTGCCAGCAGCCCCGGACAGGGGGAAACCGGGGAGCTGTTTTTT. This translates into CASSPGQGETGELFF. The full variable domain, with the rest looked up from reference TRBV7-2 and TRBJ2-2, is GAGVSQSPSNKVTEKGKDVELRCDPISGHTALYWYRQSLGQGLEFLIYFQGNSAPDKSGLPSDRFSAERTGGSVSTLTIQRTQQEDSAVYLCASSPGQGETGELFFGEGSRLTVL.

This chain connects TRBV27 to TRBJ2-5; D not resolved. Germline-derived CDR1 and CDR2 are MNHEY and SMNVEV (reference sequence). The CDR3 has 14 amino acids. V was trimmed by 5 bases and J by 2 bases, leaving 12 bases between them. The CDR3 sequence is CASSPETTQETQYF. The DNA for the CDR3 is TGTGCCAGCAGTCCGGAGACAACGCAAGAGACCCAGTACTTC.

This clonotype turned up a few times. The rearrangement links TRBV5-5 to TRBJ1-1, with D possibly being TRBD1 (6 bases). The germline V and J ends were trimmed by 0 bases and 6 bases, with 15 bases remaining between them. Germline V CDR1 and CDR2: SGHKS, YYEKEE (reference sequence). The CDR3 runs to 15 residues. Written as DNA, the CDR3 is TGTGCCAGCAGCTTGGACAGGGCCCTACCCCCTGAAGCTTTCTTT. Translating it yields CASSLDRALPPEAFF.

This clonotype was picked up a small number of times. The chain has TRBV18 and TRBJ2-1; D might be TRBD1 or TRBD2, each matching 5 bases. V was pared by 3 bases and J by 8 bases, with 11 bases between. This CDR3 has 13 amino acids. Germline assignment: CDR1 KGHSH and CDR2 LQKENI. The CDR3 loop is CASSPRGADEQFF. The DNA of the CDR3 is TGTGCCAGCTCACCTCGAGGGGCGGATGAGCAGTTCTTC.

The chain carries TRBV6-1 and TRBJ1-2; D is undetermined. This CDR3 contains 11 residues. Per germline, CDR1 MNHNS and CDR2 SASEGT. Deletions cut 10 bases from V and 6 bases from J, with 12 bases between. The CDR3 region is CATISGDGYTF. The CDR3 DNA is TGTGCCACTATCTCCGGGGATGGCTACACCTTC.